These T cell receptor beta chains were read from a single sample in a study of CD8 T cells in ankylosing spondylitis. TCRdb itself ran the 5' RACE reads through MiXCR, one entry per CDR3 protein. The table includes 200,000 to 300,000 distinct CDR3 sequences, 20% to 30% detected once. The source material was blood, either unsorted or a sorted T cell fraction (not recorded which). The origin of the receptors is a male donor with ankylosing spondylitis or in good health (not recorded which). The CDR3 runs from the conserved cysteine through the conserved F or W. Fields, in order: V gene, clone size, J gene, D gene, CDR3 protein, CDR3 DNA. The D gene is left open where the match is weak. Size tells how often a clone was seen (once, few, many) or the class of an expanded clone, and some rows leave it out.

>TRBV12-3/TRBV12-4|many|TRBJ2-5|.
CASSLRGSGEKAQYF
TGTGCCAGCAGTTTAAGGGGTAGCGGCGAAAAGGCCCAGTACTTC
>TRBV7-9|few|TRBJ2-7|.
CASSPDSSYEQYF
TGTGCCAGCAGCCCTGACAGCTCCTACGAGCAGTACTTC
>TRBV19|.|TRBJ1-5|.
CASPLLSLCQSQHF
.
>TRBV10-3|.|TRBJ2-2|TRBD2
CATKAPSGGTLFF
TGTGCCACCAAGGCGCCAAGCGGGGGGACGCTGTTTTTT
>TRBV11-2|many|TRBJ2-3|.
CASSPSPEDTQYF
TGTGCCAGCAGCCCTTCCCCCGAAGATACGCAGTATTTT
>TRBV20-1|many|TRBJ2-3|.
CSARGPPRQLNTDTQYF
TGCAGTGCCAGAGGGCCCCCGCGGCAACTTAACACAGATACGCAGTATTTT
>TRBV6-1|few|TRBJ2-2|TRBD2
CASRRSGGRNTGELFF
TGTGCCAGCAGGCGTAGCGGGGGGCGTAACACCGGGGAGCTGTTTTTT
>TRBV12-3/TRBV12-4|.|TRBJ2-7|.
CASSLWGGGPTYEQYF
TGTGCCAGCAGTTTATGGGGGGGCGGACCTACCTACGAGCAGTACTTC
>TRBV19|.|TRBJ2-7|TRBD1
CASKDQDRGGGEQYF
TGTGCCAGTAAAGACCAAGACAGGGGAGGCGGCGAGCAGTACTTC
>TRBV10-3|.|TRBJ1-5|.
CAISERSGIGNQPQHF
TGTGCCATCAGTGAAAGGTCAGGGATCGGCAATCAGCCCCAGCATTTT
>TRBV20-1|.|TRBJ2-1|TRBD2
CSARKAGASYNEQFF
TGCAGTGCTAGAAAAGCGGGGGCTTCCTACAATGAGCAGTTCTTC
>TRBV3-1|few|TRBJ2-7|TRBD1
CASSPPGGQGIHEQYF
TGTGCCAGCAGCCCACCCGGAGGACAGGGGATCCACGAGCAGTACTTC
>TRBV20-1|few|TRBJ2-7|.
CSASSAKNFYEQYF
TGCAGTGCTAGTTCCGCTAAAAATTTCTACGAGCAGTACTTC
>TRBV13|.|TRBJ2-1|.
CASSFRAQNEQFF
TGTGCCAGCAGCTTTCGGGCCCAAAATGAGCAGTTCTTC
>TRBV10-3|.|TRBJ2-7|TRBD2
CATAAGPGEQYF
TGTGCCACCGCAGCGGGGCCGGGGGAGCAGTACTTC
>TRBV20-1|.|TRBJ2-3|TRBD2
CSAAPTAGGLADTQYF
TGCAGTGCTGCCCCCACGGCGGGGGGGCTAGCAGATACGCAGTATTTT
>TRBV29-1|.|TRBJ1-3|.
CSVEIRGLSGNTIYF
TGCAGCGTTGAAATTCGGGGGCTCTCTGGAAACACCATATATTTT
>TRBV12-3/TRBV12-4|once|TRBJ2-5|TRBD1
CASKRGQAAKETQYF
TGTGCCAGCAAGAGGGGACAGGCGGCGAAAGAGACCCAGTACTTC
>TRBV20-1|few|TRBJ2-5|.
CSARPVPRETQYF
TGCAGTGCTAGACCGGTACCACGAGAGACCCAGTACTTC
>TRBV20-1|few|TRBJ2-5|TRBD2
CSAEGKRGDVDF
TGCAGTGCTGAGGGGAAGCGGGGGGACGTCGACTTC
>TRBV6-1|.|TRBJ2-1|.
CASSGAGYSSYNEQFF
TGTGCCAGCAGTGGGGCAGGGTATAGCTCCTACAATGAGCAGTTCTTC
>TRBV12-3/TRBV12-4|few|TRBJ2-7|TRBD1
CASSRGQTYEQYF
TGTGCCAGCAGTCGGGGACAGACTTACGAGCAGTACTTC
>TRBV28|few|TRBJ2-1|.
CASTTSGNEQFF
TGTGCCAGCACCACCAGCGGGAATGAGCAGTTCTTC
>TRBV5-1|.|TRBJ2-7|.
CASSLGVTDEQYF
TGCGCCAGCAGCTTGGGCGTTACCGACGAGCAGTACTTC
>TRBV20-1|.|TRBJ2-7|.
CSADSHGGYSYEQYF
TGCAGTGCTGATAGTCATGGAGGGTACTCCTACGAGCAGTACTTC
>TRBV12-3/TRBV12-4|.|TRBJ2-7|.
CASSLSTGTYEQYF
TGTGCCAGCAGTTTATCCACAGGAACCTACGAGCAGTACTTC
>TRBV20-1|many|TRBJ2-1|.
CSAKRTGSSYNEQFF
TGCAGTGCTAAACGGACGGGAAGCTCCTACAATGAGCAGTTCTTC
>TRBV29-1|many|TRBJ2-7|TRBD1
CSVERAGGAYEQYF
TGCAGCGTTGAAAGGGCAGGGGGAGCCTACGAGCAGTACTTC
>TRBV28|.|TRBJ2-1|.
CASSGNNEQFF
TGTGCCAGCAGTGGAAACAATGAGCAGTTCTTC
>TRBV20-1|.|TRBJ2-7|TRBD1
CSAPSGQVPSYEQYF
TGCAGTGCTCCCTCGGGACAGGTCCCCTCCTACGAGCAGTACTTC
>TRBV3-1|many|TRBJ1-5|.
CASSQGYNQPQHF
TGTGCCAGCAGCCAAGGGTACAATCAGCCCCAGCATTTT
>TRBV6-1|few|TRBJ2-1|TRBD1
CASRRTGNNEQFF
TGTGCCAGCAGAAGGACAGGGAATAATGAGCAGTTCTTC
>TRBV12-3/TRBV12-4|few|TRBJ2-3|.
CASSFQLGADTQYF
TGTGCCAGCAGTTTTCAGTTGGGGGCGGATACGCAGTATTTT
>TRBV29-1|few|TRBJ1-2|.
CSVEPLLNYGYTF
TGCAGCGTTGAGCCACTTCTCAACTATGGCTACACCTTC
>TRBV12-3/TRBV12-4|few|TRBJ2-1|TRBD1
CASRDSSYNEQFF
TGTGCCAGTCGGGACAGCTCCTACAATGAGCAGTTCTTC
>TRBV20-1|many|TRBJ1-2|TRBD1
CSAMDRANYGYTF
TGCAGTGCCATGGACAGGGCTAACTATGGCTACACCTTC
>TRBV6-5|many|TRBJ2-5|.
CASSYPGRETQYF
TGTGCCAGCAGTTACCCAGGGCGCGAGACCCAGTACTTC
>TRBV6-2/TRBV6-3|.|TRBJ2-7|TRBD2
CASSYERGAPYEQYF
TGTGCCAGCAGTTACGAGCGGGGGGCTCCCTACGAGCAGTACTTC
>TRBV29-1|.|TRBJ1-4|.
CSVSSGNEKLFF
TGCAGCGTTAGCTCAGGGAATGAAAAACTGTTTTTT
>TRBV11-2|many|TRBJ2-2|.
CASSPVGGVGTGELFF
TGTGCCAGCAGCCCCGTGGGCGGGGTTGGGACCGGGGAGCTGTTTTTT
>TRBV4-2|few|TRBJ1-2|.
CASSRRDYGYTF
TGTGCCAGCAGCCGACGGGACTATGGCTACACCTTC
>TRBV12-3/TRBV12-4|many|TRBJ2-2|.
CASRPSSNTGELFF
TGTGCCAGCCGGCCGAGCTCGAACACCGGGGAGCTGTTTTTT
>TRBV20-1|.|TRBJ2-2|.
CSANRGGTGELFF
TGCAGTGCAAACAGGGGGGGCACCGGGGAGCTGTTTTTT
>TRBV15|.|TRBJ1-4|.
CATSTRGGRGEKLFF
TGTGCCACCAGCACCCGGGGAGGGCGAGGGGAAAAACTGTTTTTT
>TRBV12-3/TRBV12-4|many|TRBJ2-3|.
CASSFRRGSPDTQYF
TGTGCCAGCAGTTTCAGGAGGGGGTCGCCGGATACGCAGTATTTT
>TRBV20-1|few|TRBJ2-3|TRBD2
CSARGAAGPARDTQYF
TGCAGTGCTAGAGGGGCAGCGGGGCCAGCACGAGATACGCAGTATTTT
>TRBV20-1|many|TRBJ1-2|TRBD1
CSADRGNNYGYTF
TGCAGTGCTGACAGGGGGAATAACTATGGCTACACCTTC
>TRBV18|.|TRBJ2-7|TRBD1
CASSTQTGGDEQYF
TGTGCCAGCTCAACCCAGACAGGGGGGGACGAGCAGTACTTC
>TRBV7-8|.|TRBJ2-7|TRBD2
CASTGGAAYEQYF
TGTGCCAGCACCGGGGGGGCCGCCTACGAGCAGTACTTC
>TRBV4-1|few|TRBJ1-4|.
CASSQARGRGPRHNEKLFF
TGCGCCAGCAGCCAAGCGCGGGGGAGGGGCCCTCGACATAATGAAAAACTGTTTTTT
>TRBV10-3|.|TRBJ2-5|.
CAISGPSLAGSQETQYF
TGTGCCATCAGTGGCCCCTCTCTGGCGGGGAGCCAAGAGACCCAGTACTTC
>TRBV6-1|many|TRBJ2-1|.
CASSAQGRSYNEQFF
TGTGCCAGCAGTGCCCAGGGGCGCTCCTACAATGAGCAGTTCTTC
>TRBV20-1|.|TRBJ1-2|.
CSARARQTNYGYTF
TGCAGTGCTAGGGCCAGACAAACTAACTATGGCTACACCTTC
>TRBV4-2|many|TRBJ2-2|TRBD2
CASSQVWGGSPGELFF
TGTGCCAGCAGCCAAGTGTGGGGGGGATCTCCCGGGGAGCTGTTTTTT
>TRBV15|many|TRBJ1-2|.
CATSRDKVRQANGYTF
TGTGCCACCAGCAGAGATAAAGTTAGACAGGCTAATGGCTACACCTTC